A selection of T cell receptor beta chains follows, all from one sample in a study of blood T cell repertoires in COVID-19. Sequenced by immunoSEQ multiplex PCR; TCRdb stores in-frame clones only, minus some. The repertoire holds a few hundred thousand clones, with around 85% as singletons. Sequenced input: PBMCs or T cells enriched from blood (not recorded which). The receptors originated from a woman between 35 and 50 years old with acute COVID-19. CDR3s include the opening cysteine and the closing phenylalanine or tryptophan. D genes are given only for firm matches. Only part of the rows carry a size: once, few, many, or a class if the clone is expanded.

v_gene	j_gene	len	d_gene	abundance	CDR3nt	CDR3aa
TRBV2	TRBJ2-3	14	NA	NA	TGTGCCACCCACCGGGGACTCCTATCAGATACGCAGTATTTT	CATHRGLLSDTQYF
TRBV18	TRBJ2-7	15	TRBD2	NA	TGTGCCAGCTCACCGGGACTAGCGGGAAAGTACGAGCAGTACTTC	CASSPGLAGKYEQYF
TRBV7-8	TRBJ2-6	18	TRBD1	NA	TGTGCCAGCAGCTTATTTGCAGGGGGTAAATCTGGGGCCAACGTCCTGACTTTC	CASSLFAGGKSGANVLTF
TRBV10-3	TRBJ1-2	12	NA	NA	TGTGCCATCAGTGCCGGGAACTATGGCTACACCTTC	CAISAGNYGYTF
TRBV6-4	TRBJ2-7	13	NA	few	TGTGCCAGCAGTAGTGGACACGGTTACGAGCAGTACTTC	CASSSGHGYEQYF
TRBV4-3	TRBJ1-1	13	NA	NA	TGCGCCAGCAGCCAAGATCATGACACTGAAGCTTTCTTT	CASSQDHDTEAFF
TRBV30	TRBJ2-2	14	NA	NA	TGTGCCTGGACCAACAGGGTTAACACCGGGGAGCTGTTTTTT	CAWTNRVNTGELFF
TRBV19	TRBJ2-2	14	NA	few	TGTGCCAGTAGCTCCCAGGCGAACACCGGGGAGCTGTTTTTT	CASSSQANTGELFF
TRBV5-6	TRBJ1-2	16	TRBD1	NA	TGTGCCAGCAGCTTGTCCGGACAGGCACCTAACTATGGCTACACCTTC	CASSLSGQAPNYGYTF
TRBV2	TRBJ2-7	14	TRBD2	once	TGTGCCAGCAGTGAAGACCGGACTAGCGGGGGGGAGAACTTC	CASSEDRTSGGENF
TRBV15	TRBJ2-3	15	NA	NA	TGTGCCACCAGCAGAGCACCCGGTAGCACAGATACGCAGTATTTT	CATSRAPGSTDTQYF
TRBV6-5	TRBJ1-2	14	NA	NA	TGTGCCAGCAGTTTGGAGCCCACAAACTATGGCTACACCTTC	CASSLEPTNYGYTF
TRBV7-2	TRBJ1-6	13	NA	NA	TGTGCCAGCAGCTTATTCGCGGGCTCACCCCTCCACTTT	CASSLFAGSPLHF
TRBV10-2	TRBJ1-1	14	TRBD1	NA	TGCGCCAGCAGTGAGGGACAGGGGGCTACTGAAGCTTTCTTT	CASSEGQGATEAFF
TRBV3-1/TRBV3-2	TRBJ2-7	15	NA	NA	TGTGCCAGCAGCACTCCCACGGGGCAGGGGGGCGAGCAGTACTTC	CASSTPTGQGGEQYF
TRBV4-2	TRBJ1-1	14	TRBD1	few	TGTGCCAGCAGCCAAGTAGGGGACAGCTCTGAAGCTTTCTTT	CASSQVGDSSEAFF
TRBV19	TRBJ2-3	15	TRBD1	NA	TGTGCCAGTAGTGGGACAGGCCTTAGCACAGATACGCAGTATTTT	CASSGTGLSTDTQYF
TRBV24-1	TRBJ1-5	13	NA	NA	TGTGCCACCAGTGACCGGCGGGGGCAGCCCCAGCATTTT	CATSDRRGQPQHF